This TCR beta chain was captured in a study of beta chain bispecific antibodies for T cell cancers (TCRdb year 2021). Concerning the study at large: T cells from healthy donors were cocultured with T cell leukemia lines in the presence of bispecific antibodies, after which the depletion of each TRBV family was measured by TRBV sequencing of the surviving cells. Surface TRBV12 (TRBV12-3) was expressed on Jurkat cells, and surface TRBV5-5 was expressed on HPB-ALL cells.

Unique molecular identifier barcodes were built into the libraries and used for clonotype quantification. Qiagen AllPrep DNA/RNA Micro kits were used to isolate total RNA, and an Agilent TapeStation was used to check RNA quality. TCR beta libraries were built by 5' RACE: cDNA synthesis followed by two PCR steps using TCR beta constant-region gene-specific primers. TCR beta libraries were sequenced on an Illumina MiSeq platform. The authors' pipeline ran thus. MIGEC, MiXCR and VDJtools were used to process the reads. Clonotype frequency was calculated as the fraction of unique molecular identifiers assigned to a given clonotype among all unique molecular identifiers in the sample. Nonfunctional TRBV genes classified in IMGT as pseudogenes or open reading frames, such as TRBV1, TRBV12-1 and TRBV21, were excluded. Clones were called with MiXCR by TCRdb after fastp trimmed the public reads at Q25, and only in-frame beta chains were retained. Each CDR3 protein gets just one entry, which takes the most common genes and DNA from the rows behind it. TCRdb's processing, not the study's, gives the V and J calls here. The sample table lists about 20,000 distinct CDR3 sequences, just over 2% of them with a count of one. The ten largest clones capture around 5.2% of the sample.

At the junction V is shortened by 2 bases and J by 5 bases, with 12 bases in between. The CDR3 covers 14 residues, taking in both the cysteine and the phenylalanine. Only the CDR3 portion is preserved as DNA: 42 bases, with reading frame beginning at the first base. From the germline V gene, CDR1 is SGHAT and CDR2 is FQNNGV. Taken with the paper, the label for treatment or condition translates to: alpha-V12: anti-TRBV12 scFv linked to anti-CD3 scFv. T cells were expanded from blood mononuclear cells for approximately three days with either the anti-CD3 antibody OKT3 or CD3/CD28 Dynabeads. The anti-TRBV12 bispecific sample was taken from a coculture of Jurkat leukemia cells with normal T cells and was compared with an anti-CD19 bispecific control coculture. Expanded T cells were maintained in RPMI 1640 supplemented with about 10% fetal bovine serum, recombinant human IL-2 (about 98 IU/ml) and IL-7 (about 4.7 ng/ml). Each coculture mixed about 50,000 target cells and about 50,000 normal T cells with bispecific antibody in 85 to 100 ul and was incubated at 37 degrees C for around 16 hours. Every bispecific antibody was made of two single-chain variable fragments expressed in a single-chain diabody format with a His tag. Effector T cells came from healthy human donors; peripheral blood mononuclear cells were isolated from leukapheresis samples by Ficoll density gradient centrifugation.

General conclusions and limits of the study: Relative to anti-CD19, exposure to anti-TRBV12 lowered the TRBV12-3 share of total TRBV signal by 98.9%, while TRBV12-4 dropped by over 35%, a change that was not significant. Each sequenced sample mixed leukemia cell line cells with normal T cells, and most targeted TRBV signal came from the leukemia cells rather than normal T cells. Cross-reactivity of the anti-TRBV5-5 antibody with TRBV5-6 was attributed to high sequence similarity between the two genes. The TRBV-directed bispecific antibodies appeared to leave every TRBV family member untouched except the targeted genes and the closely related ones.

This clonotype was seen repeatedly, ten times or more. The target of this receptor is not known. No much larger clonotype is one base removed from it; base qualities were not supplied. The chain is assembled from TRBV11-2 and TRBJ1-1; the D segment cannot be called with confidence. The TCR comes from a human donor in good health. Some clones in this sample may be carry-over from other donors' samples. This sample comprised healthy donor T cells cultured with leukemia cells, obtained from a culture containing a bispecific antibody targeting TCR Vbeta12. The CDR3 sequence is CASSLRMSSTEAFF. The nucleotide sequence reads as follows: TGTGCCAGCAGCTTAAGAATGAGTAGTACTGAAGCTTTCTTT.